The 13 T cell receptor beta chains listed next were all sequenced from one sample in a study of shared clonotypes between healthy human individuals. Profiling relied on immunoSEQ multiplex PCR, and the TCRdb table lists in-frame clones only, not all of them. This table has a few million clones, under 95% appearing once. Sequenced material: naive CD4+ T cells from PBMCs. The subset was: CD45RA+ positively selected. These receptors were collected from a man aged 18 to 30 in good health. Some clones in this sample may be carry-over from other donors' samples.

The CDR3 region is CASSDLGAGELFF. The CDR3, as DNA: TGTGCCAGCAGTGACCTGGGTGCCGGGGAGCTGTTTTTT. The chain uses TRBV28 and TRBJ2-2; D gene unclear. This CDR3 spans 13 amino acids. The germline V and J ends were trimmed by 5 bases and 6 bases, with 10 bases remaining between them. Germline-derived CDR1 and CDR2 are MDHEN and SYDVKM.

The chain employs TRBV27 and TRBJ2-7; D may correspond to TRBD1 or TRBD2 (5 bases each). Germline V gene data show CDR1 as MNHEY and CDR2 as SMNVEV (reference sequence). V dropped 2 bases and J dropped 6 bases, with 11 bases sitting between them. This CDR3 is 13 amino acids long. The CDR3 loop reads CASSLVGVGEQYF. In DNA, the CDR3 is TGTGCCAGCAGTTTAGTGGGGGTTGGCGAGCAGTACTTC.

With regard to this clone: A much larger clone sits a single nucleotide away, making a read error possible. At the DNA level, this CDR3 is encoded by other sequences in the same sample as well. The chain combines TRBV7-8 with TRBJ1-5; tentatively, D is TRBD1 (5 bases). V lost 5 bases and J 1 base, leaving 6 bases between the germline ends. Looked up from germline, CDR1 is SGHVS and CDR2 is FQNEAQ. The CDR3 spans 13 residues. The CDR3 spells CASSRDSNQPQHF. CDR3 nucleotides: TGTGCCAGCAGCCGGGACAGCAATCAGCCCCAGCATTTT.

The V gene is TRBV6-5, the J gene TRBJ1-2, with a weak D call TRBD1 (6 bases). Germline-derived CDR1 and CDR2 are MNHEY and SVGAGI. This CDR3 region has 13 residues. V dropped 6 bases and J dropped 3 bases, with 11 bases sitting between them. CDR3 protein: CASSRQVHYGYTF. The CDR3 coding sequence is TGTGCCAGCAGCCGACAGGTCCACTATGGCTACACCTTC.

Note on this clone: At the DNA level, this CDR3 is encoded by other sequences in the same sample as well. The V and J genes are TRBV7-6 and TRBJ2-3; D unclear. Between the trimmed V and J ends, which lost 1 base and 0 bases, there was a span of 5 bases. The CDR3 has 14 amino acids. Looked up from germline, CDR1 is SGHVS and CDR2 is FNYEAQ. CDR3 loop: CASSLGTSTDTQYF. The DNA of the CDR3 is TGTGCCAGCAGCTTAGGGACCAGCACAGATACGCAGTATTTT.

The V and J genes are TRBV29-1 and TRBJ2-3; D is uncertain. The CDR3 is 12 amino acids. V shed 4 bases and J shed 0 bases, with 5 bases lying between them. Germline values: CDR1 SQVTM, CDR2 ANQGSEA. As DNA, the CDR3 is TGCAGCGTTGTGTACAGCACAGATACGCAGTATTTT. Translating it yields CSVVYSTDTQYF.

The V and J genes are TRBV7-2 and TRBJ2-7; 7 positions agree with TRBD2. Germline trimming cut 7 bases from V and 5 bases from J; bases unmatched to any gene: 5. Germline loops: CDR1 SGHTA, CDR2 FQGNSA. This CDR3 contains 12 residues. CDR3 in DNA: TGTGCCAGCACCAATCGGGGGGACGAGCAGTACTTC. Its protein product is CASTNRGDEQYF.

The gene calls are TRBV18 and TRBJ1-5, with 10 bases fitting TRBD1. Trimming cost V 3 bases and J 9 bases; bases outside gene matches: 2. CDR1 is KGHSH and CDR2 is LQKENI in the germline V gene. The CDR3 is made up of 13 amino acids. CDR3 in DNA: TGTGCCAGCTCACCCGACAGGGGGCCGCCCCAGCATTTT. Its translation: CASSPDRGPPQHF. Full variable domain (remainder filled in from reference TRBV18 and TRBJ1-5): NAGVMQNPRHLVRRRGQEARLRCSPMKGHSHVYWYRQLPEEGLKFMVYLQKENIIDESGMPKERFSAEFPKEGPSILRIQQVVRGDSAAYFCASSPDRGPPQHFGDGTRLSIL.

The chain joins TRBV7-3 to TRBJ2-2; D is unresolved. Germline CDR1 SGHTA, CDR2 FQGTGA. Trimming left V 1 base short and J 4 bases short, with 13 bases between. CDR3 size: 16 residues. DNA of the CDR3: TGTGCCAGCAGCTTAAGTGGGCGGTCGGTCACCGGGGAGCTGTTTTTT. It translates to CASSLSGRSVTGELFF. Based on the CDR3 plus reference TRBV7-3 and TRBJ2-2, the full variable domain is GAGVSQTPSNKVTEKGKYVELRCDPISGHTALYWYRQSLGQGPEFLIYFQGTGAADDSGLPNDRFFAVRPEGSVSTLKIQRTERGDSAVYLCASSLSGRSVTGELFFGEGSRLTVL.

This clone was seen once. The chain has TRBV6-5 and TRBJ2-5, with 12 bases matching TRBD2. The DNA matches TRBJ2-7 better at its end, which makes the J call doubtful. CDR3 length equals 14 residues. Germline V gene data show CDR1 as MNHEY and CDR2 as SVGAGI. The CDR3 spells CASRTSGREYEQYF. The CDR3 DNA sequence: TGTGCCAGCAGGACTAGCGGGAGAGAGTACGAGCAGTACTTC.

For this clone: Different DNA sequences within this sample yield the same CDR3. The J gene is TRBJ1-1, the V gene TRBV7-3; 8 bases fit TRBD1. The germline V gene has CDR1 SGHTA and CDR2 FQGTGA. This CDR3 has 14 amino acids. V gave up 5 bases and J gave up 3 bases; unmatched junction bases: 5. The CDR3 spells CASSLTGGDTEAFF. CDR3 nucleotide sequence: TGTGCCAGCAGCCTTACAGGGGGGGACACTGAAGCTTTCTTT.

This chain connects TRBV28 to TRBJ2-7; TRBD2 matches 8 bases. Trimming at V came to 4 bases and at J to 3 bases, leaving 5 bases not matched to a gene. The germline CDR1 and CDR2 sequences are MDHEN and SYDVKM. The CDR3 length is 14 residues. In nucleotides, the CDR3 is TGTGCCAGCAGTTCCCCCGGGACTAGCTACGAGCAGTACTTC. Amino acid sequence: CASSSPGTSYEQYF.

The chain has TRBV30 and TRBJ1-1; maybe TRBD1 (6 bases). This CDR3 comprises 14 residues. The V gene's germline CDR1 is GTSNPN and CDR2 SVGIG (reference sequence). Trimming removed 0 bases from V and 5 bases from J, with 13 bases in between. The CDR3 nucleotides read TGTGCCTGGAGTGTACTACCGGGGGCGACTGAAGCTTTCTTT. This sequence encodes CAWSVLPGATEAFF.